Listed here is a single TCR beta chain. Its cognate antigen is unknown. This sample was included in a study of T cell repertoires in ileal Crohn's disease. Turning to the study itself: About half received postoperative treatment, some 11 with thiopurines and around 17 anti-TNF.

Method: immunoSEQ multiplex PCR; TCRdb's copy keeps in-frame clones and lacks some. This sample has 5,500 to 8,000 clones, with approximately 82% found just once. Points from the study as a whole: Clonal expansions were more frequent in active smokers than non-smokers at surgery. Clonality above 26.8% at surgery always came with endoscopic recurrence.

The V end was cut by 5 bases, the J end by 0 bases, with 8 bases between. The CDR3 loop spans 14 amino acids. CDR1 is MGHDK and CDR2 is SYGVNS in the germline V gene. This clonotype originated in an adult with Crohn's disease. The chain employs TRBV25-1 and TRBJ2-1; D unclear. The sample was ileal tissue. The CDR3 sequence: CASSTQDSYNEQFF. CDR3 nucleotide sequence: TGTGCCAGCAGTACCCAGGACTCCTACAATGAGCAGTTCTTC.